The 23 T cell receptor beta chains below were found in one sample sequenced in a study of early T cells in non-severe SARS-CoV-2 infection. TCRdb independently ran MiXCR on the 5' RACE reads; one entry per CDR3 protein. The repertoire includes tens of thousands of distinct CDR3 sequences, around 5.4% of them detected once, and roughly 4% sits in the top ten. Source: whole blood, taken at baseline. These receptors all stem from an adult who was a healthcare worker with PCR-confirmed SARS-CoV-2 infection or an uninfected control (not recorded which).

This clonotype is labeled medium-sized. The J gene is TRBJ1-2, the V gene TRBV27; TRBD1 agrees at 8 bases. Germline CDR1 is MNHEY and CDR2 is SMNVEV (reference sequence). J gave up 4 bases and V 3 bases, and 4 bases lay outside the gene matches. This CDR3 has 14 residues. For the CDR3, the DNA is TGTGCCAGCAGTTTCAGACAGGGGAGCTATGGCTACACCTTC. Protein sequence: CASSFRQGSYGYTF.

This clonotype was detected many times. CDR3 in DNA: TGCAGTGCCCCGAGGGTGGGAGGACGGGAGGCAGATACGCAGTATTTT. It translates to CSAPRVGGREADTQYF. The chain has TRBV20-1 and TRBJ2-3, with 7 bases matching TRBD2. The CDR3 covers 16 residues. Germline CDR1 and CDR2: DFQATT and SNEGSKA (reference sequence). Losses at the gene ends were 6 bases for V and 4 bases for J; bases not matched to a gene: 16.

This clonotype was found many times. The genes are TRBV20-1 and TRBJ1-2, with 11 nucleotides matching TRBD1. CDR3 length: 13 residues. CDR1 is DFQATT, CDR2 SNEGSKA, per germline (reference sequence). Trimming took 4 bases from V and 6 from J; bases not matched to a gene: 4. In DNA form, the CDR3 reads TGCAGTGCTACCGAGGACAGGGGGCATGGCTACACCTTC. Its translation is CSATEDRGHGYTF.

This clonotype was seen ten or more times. J is TRBJ1-5 and V is TRBV7-8, with D hard to call. Per germline, CDR1 SGHVS and CDR2 FQNEAQ. The CDR3 has 15 residues. The V gene lost 5 bases and the J gene lost 3 bases, with 14 bases spanning the gap. This CDR3 reads CASSNNNSPNQPQHF. The CDR3 nucleotides read TGTGCCAGCAGCAATAACAATTCCCCCAATCAGCCCCAGCATTTT.

This clonotype was seen only a few times. V usage is TRBV11-2 and J usage is TRBJ2-1; TRBD2 aligns across 10 bases. The CDR3 is 15 residues long. The V and J ends lost 1 base and 5 bases, in that order; junction bases with no gene match: 2. CDR1 is SGHAT and CDR2 is FQNNGV in the germline V gene. The CDR3 here is CASSLGAGGNNEQFF. CDR3 nucleotide sequence: TGTGCCAGCAGCTTAGGAGCGGGGGGGAACAATGAGCAGTTCTTC.

This chain links TRBV7-8 with TRBJ2-7; 9 bases fit TRBD1. Germline-derived CDR1 and CDR2 are SGHVS and FQNEAQ. V shed 4 bases, J shed 7 bases, and the junction held 11 bases outside the gene matches. This CDR3 contains 15 residues. The CDR3 is CASSSPPGQGGEQYF. The CDR3 DNA reads TGTGCCAGCAGCTCCCCTCCGGGACAGGGTGGGGAGCAGTACTTC.

This clonotype was seen at least ten times. The chain combines TRBV30 with TRBJ2-1; D remains ambiguous. V gave up 0 bases and J gave up 0 bases, with 18 bases separating them. The CDR3 spans 18 residues. Germline V gives CDR1 GTSNPN, CDR2 SVGIG (reference sequence). For the CDR3, the DNA is TGTGCCTGGAGTGTAATCCGGGTCTTCCCGAGCTCCTACAATGAGCAGTTCTTC. This gives the protein CAWSVIRVFPSSYNEQFF.

This clonotype was seen only a few times. The genes are TRBV5-4 and TRBJ1-2, with D tentatively TRBD1 (6 bases). V was clipped by 0 bases and J by 4 bases, with 13 bases between them. This CDR3 region has 15 residues. The V gene's germline CDR1 is SGHNT and CDR2 YYREEE (reference sequence). The CDR3 reads CASSLVGANAYGYTF. The CDR3 region has the DNA TGTGCCAGCAGCTTGGTGGGGGCGAACGCCTATGGCTACACCTTC.

This clonotype was recorded many times. The chain carries TRBV5-1 and TRBJ1-2; TRBD1 matches at 8 bases. Per the germline V gene, CDR1 is SGHRS and CDR2 is YFSETQ. The trim removed 7 bases at V and 8 bases at J, leaving 13 bases unmatched. The CDR3 runs to 14 residues. Written as DNA, the CDR3 is TGCGCCAGCGCTGATGGACAGGGTGTAGAGGGCTACACCTTC. Translation: CASADGQGVEGYTF.

This clonotype occurred many times. The chain has TRBV6-5 and TRBJ1-6; D gene uncertain. The CDR3 is 16 amino acids. Trimming left V 8 bases short and J 0 bases short, with 14 bases between. The germline V gene encodes CDR1 MNHEY and CDR2 SVGAGI. The chain's CDR3 is CASLISVSSYNSPLHF. Here the CDR3 DNA reads TGTGCCAGCCTCATCAGTGTTAGCTCCTATAATTCACCCCTCCACTTT.

This clonotype showed up many times. The chain is built from TRBV6-6 and TRBJ2-5; D might be TRBD1 (5 bases). Germline CDR1 is MNHNY and CDR2 is SVGAGI (reference sequence). Trimming left V 5 bases short and J 3 bases short, with 16 bases between. This CDR3 has 15 amino acids. The CDR3: CASSNQGRVEETQYF. The CDR3 region has the DNA TGTGCCAGCAGTAACCAAGGCAGGGTAGAAGAGACCCAGTACTTC.

Many counts were recorded for this clonotype. The chain has TRBV12-3 or TRBV12-4 and TRBJ1-2, with D unresolved. The CDR3 contains 13 residues. V was shortened by 6 bases and J by 5 bases, with 13 bases between the two germline ends. The CDR3 here is CASSSGRPYGYTF. Here the CDR3 DNA reads TGTGCCAGCAGCTCAGGTCGACCGTATGGCTACACCTTC.

This clonotype was seen repeatedly, ten times or more. This sequence joins TRBV2 and TRBJ1-6, with 7 positions matching TRBD1. The V gene end was trimmed by 5 bases and the J gene end by 13 bases; junction bases not matched to a gene: 8. The CDR3 has 13 residues. The germline V gene has CDR1 SNHLY and CDR2 FYNNEI. The CDR3 loop reads CASSRRQGLPLHF. As DNA, the CDR3 is TGTGCCAGCAGTCGAAGACAGGGTCTCCCCCTCCACTTT.

This clonotype was recorded many times. The gene calls are TRBV28 and TRBJ1-2, with 8 bases identical to TRBD1. The CDR3 is made up of 16 amino acids. In germline, CDR1 is MDHEN, CDR2 SYDVKM. J was trimmed by 5 bases and V by 6 bases; bases with no gene match: 14. The CDR3, as DNA: TGTGCCAGCAGCCCTACCCCAGGGGGCGACTTATATGGCTACACCTTC. As protein: CASSPTPGGDLYGYTF.

DNA for the CDR3: TGTGCCAGCAAGAGGGGACAGACCAACTATAATTCACCCCTCCACTTT. It codes for CASKRGQTNYNSPLHF. V gene TRBV12-3 or TRBV12-4 combines with J gene TRBJ1-6; TRBD1 matches 7 bases. Losses at the gene ends were 7 bases for V and 3 bases for J; bases not matched to a gene: 9. This CDR3 contains 16 residues.

In its sample, this clonotype was seen many times. V and J are TRBV29-1 and TRBJ2-4; D gene uncertain. This CDR3 has 15 residues. The germline gives CDR1 SQVTM, CDR2 ANQGSEA. V lost 4 bases to trimming and J lost 8 bases, with 21 bases between them. CDR3 protein: CSVVAPKRLTDIQYF. The CDR3 DNA sequence: TGCAGCGTTGTTGCCCCCAAGAGGCTAACGGACATTCAGTACTTC.

The sample holds many counts of this clonotype. The rearrangement uses TRBV7-3 and TRBJ1-2; D is possibly TRBD1 (6 bases). CDR1 and CDR2 (germline): SGHTA, FQGTGA. The V end lost 5 bases, the J end lost 4 bases, and 14 bases lay between the germline ends. The CDR3 is made up of 14 amino acids. CDR3 in DNA: TGTGCCAGCAGCCCCACCGGACAGTCCTATGGCTACACCTTC. It encodes CASSPTGQSYGYTF.

This clonotype has a count of ten or more. The J gene is TRBJ2-1, the V gene TRBV24-1, with 10 bases lining up with TRBD1. Looked up from germline, CDR1 is KGHDR and CDR2 is SFDVKD. The CDR3 loop spans 16 amino acids. J lost 5 bases, V lost 2 bases, and 5 bases had no gene match. This CDR3 reads CATSDSGTGANNEQFF. For the CDR3, the DNA is TGTGCCACCAGTGATTCCGGGACAGGGGCTAACAATGAGCAGTTCTTC.

This clonotype was observed many times. The chain combines TRBV5-1 with TRBJ1-4; D is possibly TRBD1 (6 bases). The CDR3 is made up of 15 amino acids. Per the germline V gene, CDR1 is SGHRS and CDR2 is YFSETQ. Trimming left V 2 bases short and J 8 bases short, with 16 bases between. In DNA, the CDR3 is TGCGCCAGCAGCTTATCCGGGACATCTGTAGAAAAACTGTTTTTT. It yields the protein CASSLSGTSVEKLFF. The entire variable domain, with the rest obtained from reference TRBV5-1 and TRBJ1-4, is as follows: KAGVTQTPRYLIKTRGQQVTLSCSPISGHRSVSWYQQTPGQGLQFLFEYFSETQRNKGNFPGRFSGRQFSNSRSEMNVSTLELGDSALYLCASSLSGTSVEKLFFGSGTQLSVL.

In this sample, this clonotype turned up a few times. The J gene is TRBJ2-5, the V gene TRBV20-1, with 10 bases lining up with TRBD2. The length of the CDR3 is 13 residues. V was pared by 2 bases and J by 5 bases, with 2 bases of the junction left unmatched. Per the germline V gene, CDR1 is DFQATT and CDR2 is SNEGSKA (reference sequence). The CDR3 DNA sequence: TGCAGTGCTAGAAATAGCGGGAGGGAGACCCAGTACTTC. Amino acids: CSARNSGRETQYF.

This clonotype was seen ten or more times. V and J are TRBV6-1 and TRBJ2-2, with 11 bases fitting TRBD1. V was pared by 6 bases and J by 4 bases, with 4 bases of the junction left unmatched. CDR3 length: 15 residues. Germline lookup yields CDR1 MNHNS and CDR2 SASEGT. The CDR3 is CASRGQGGTTGELFF. CDR3 DNA: TGTGCCAGCAGGGGACAGGGGGGGACCACCGGGGAGCTGTTTTTT.

About this clonotype: A much larger clone lies one base from this, so it may be a read error. The rearrangement joins TRBV29-1 to TRBJ1-1; perhaps TRBD1 as D (6 bases). This CDR3 region has 13 residues. Deletions cut 7 bases from V and 0 bases from J, with 12 bases between. Germline CDR1 reads SQVTM; CDR2 reads ANQGSEA. Here the CDR3 reads CSAGPGVNTEAFF. CDR3 DNA sequence: TGCAGCGCTGGTCCAGGGGTGAACACTGAAGCTTTCTTT.

This clonotype was observed at least ten times. The genes are TRBV7-2 and TRBJ1-1, with TRBD1 as a possible D gene (5 bases). Germline V gene sequence: CDR1 SGHTA, CDR2 FQGNSA. This CDR3 region has 13 residues. Trimming left V 2 bases short and J 7 bases short, with 11 bases between. CDR3 sequence: CASSLRGAVEAFF. In DNA, the CDR3 is TGTGCCAGCAGCTTAAGAGGGGCCGTTGAAGCTTTCTTT.